Sequencing of this T cell receptor beta chain was carried out in a study of CD8 T cells in Susac syndrome. 0.5 to 1 ug RNA was reverse transcribed with random hexamers. Across 54 Vbeta and 13 Jbeta, TCR beta CDR3 was amplified with immunoSEQ multiplex PCR. TCRdb called the immunoSEQ multiplex PCR reads again in MiXCR, with one record for every CDR3 protein. The data show some 140,000 distinct CDR3 sequences, roughly 80% seen once. V was clipped by 4 bases and J by 7 bases, with 12 bases between them. Germline CDR1 reads SGHDT; CDR2 reads YYEEEE. This CDR3 has 13 amino acids. The multiple sclerosis controls were treatment-naive patients with relapsing-remitting disease that was stable or active. Purification of the CD8+ and CD4+ T cells relied on negative isolation, and TEMRA cells underwent FACS enrichment.

Sequenced sample: CD8+ T cells from PBMCs. The chain employs TRBV5-6 and TRBJ2-1, with D perhaps TRBD1 (6 bases). The TCR originated in a human donor with multiple sclerosis. CDR3 nucleotides: TGTGCCAGCAGCCTCAGGGGCGGAAATGAGCAGTTCTTC. This encodes CASSLRGGNEQFF.